This entry features one TCR beta chain sequence. This record comes from a study of T cell changes during pregnancy in multiple sclerosis. Clones were sequenced by immunoSEQ multiplex PCR, and TCRdb holds only the in-frame ones, with some missing. The repertoire holds 20,000 or so clones, just over 85% seen once, with roughly 5% in the top ten. Germline assignment: CDR1 SEHNR and CDR2 FQNEAQ (reference sequence). This CDR3 spans 14 amino acids. V gave up 3 bases and J gave up 2 bases, with 5 bases separating them. The TCR comes from a female donor in good health, enrolled as a control in a pregnancy study. The chain combines TRBV7-9 with TRBJ1-6; unclear D gene. Sequenced material: CD8+ T cells from peripheral blood mononuclear cells, taken in the third trimester of pregnancy. CDR3 nucleotides: TGTGCCAGCAGCTTGGCAGCCTATAATTCACCCCTCCACTTT. Its protein is CASSLAAYNSPLHF.